What follows is one T cell receptor (beta chain) and its context. Its antigen is as yet unknown. Healthy donors of bone marrow made up the group. This entry is derived from a study of cytomegalovirus exposure and HLA in healthy donors. Findings and caveats of the study: TCR beta sequences reportedly predicted most subjects' HLA-A and HLA-B alleles accurately. Prior analysis indicated that the majority of TCR beta V segments exhibited productivity approximately 87% or approximately 30% of the time. Most CMV-associated TCR beta chains were later found to appear HLA-restricted.

PCR employed 60 Vbeta and 13 Jbeta primers. Sequenced by immunoSEQ multiplex PCR; TCRdb stores in-frame clones only, minus some. Of some 150,000 clones detected, around 82% appear once; the ten largest clones hold around 6.6%. CDR1 is SGHRS, CDR2 YFSETQ, per germline. This CDR3 is built from 16 residues. The sequence derives from a woman between 45 and 60 years old in good health and CMV-seropositive. The chain couples TRBV5-1 to TRBJ2-5, with a tentative D call TRBD1 (6 bases). The J call may be in error: the DNA end matches TRBJ2-7 better. Material for sequencing was PBMCs. CDR3 sequence (DNA): TGCGCCAGCAGCTTGGCCAGGGGCACCGACTCCTACGAGCAGTACTTC. Encoded protein: CASSLARGTDSYEQYF.